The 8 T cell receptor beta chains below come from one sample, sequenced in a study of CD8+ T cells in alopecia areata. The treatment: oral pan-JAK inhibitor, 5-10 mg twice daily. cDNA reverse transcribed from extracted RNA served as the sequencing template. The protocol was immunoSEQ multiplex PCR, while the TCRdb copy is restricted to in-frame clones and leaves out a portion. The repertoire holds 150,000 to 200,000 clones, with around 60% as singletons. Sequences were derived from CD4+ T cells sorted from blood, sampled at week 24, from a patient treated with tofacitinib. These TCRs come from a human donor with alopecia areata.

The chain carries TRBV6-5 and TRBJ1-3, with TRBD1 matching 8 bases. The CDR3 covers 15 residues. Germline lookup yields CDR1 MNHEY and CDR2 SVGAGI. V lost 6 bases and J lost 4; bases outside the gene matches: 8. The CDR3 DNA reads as TGTGCCAGCAGCCTACGAAGGACAGGGGGAAACACCATATATTTT. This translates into CASSLRRTGGNTIYF.

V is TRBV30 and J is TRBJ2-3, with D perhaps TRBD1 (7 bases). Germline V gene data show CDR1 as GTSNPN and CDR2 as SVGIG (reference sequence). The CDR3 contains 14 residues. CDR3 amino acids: CAIGGGRGTDTQYF. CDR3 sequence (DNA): TGTGCTATTGGAGGGGGCAGGGGCACAGATACGCAGTATTTT. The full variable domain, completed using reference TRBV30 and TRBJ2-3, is SQTIHQWPATLVQPVGSPLSLECTVEGTSNPNLYWYRQAAGRGLQLLFYSVGIGQISSEVPQNLSASRPQDRQFILSSKKLLLSDSGFYLCAIGGGRGTDTQYFGPGTRLTVL.

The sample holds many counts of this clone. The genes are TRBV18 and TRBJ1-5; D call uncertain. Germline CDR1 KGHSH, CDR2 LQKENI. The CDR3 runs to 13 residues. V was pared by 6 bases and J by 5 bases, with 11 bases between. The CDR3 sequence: CASSPKWDQPQHF. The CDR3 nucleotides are TGTGCCAGCTCCCCCAAATGGGATCAGCCCCAGCATTTT. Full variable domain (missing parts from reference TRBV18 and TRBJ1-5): NAGVMQNPRHLVRRRGQEARLRCSPMKGHSHVYWYRQLPEEGLKFMVYLQKENIIDESGMPKERFSAEFPKEGPSILRIQQVVRGDSAAYFCASSPKWDQPQHFGDGTRLSIL.

CDR3 sequence reads: CAWSLGTALGYNQPQHF. The CDR3 DNA follows: TGTGCCTGGAGTCTAGGGACCGCCCTGGGCTACAATCAGCCCCAGCATTTT. This rearrangement joins TRBV30 to TRBJ1-5; perhaps TRBD1 as D (5 bases). Deletions cut 2 bases from V and 3 bases from J, with 20 bases between. From germline, CDR1 is GTSNPN and CDR2 SVGIG (reference sequence). This CDR3 has 17 amino acids.

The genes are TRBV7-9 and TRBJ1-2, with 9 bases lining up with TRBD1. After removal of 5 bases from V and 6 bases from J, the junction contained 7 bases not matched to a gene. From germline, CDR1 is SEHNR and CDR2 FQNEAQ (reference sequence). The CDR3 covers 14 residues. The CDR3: CASSPHRDRDGYTF. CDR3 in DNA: TGTGCCAGCAGCCCACACCGGGACAGGGATGGCTACACCTTC.

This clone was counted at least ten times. The CDR3 sequence is CASSPTAYEQYF. The DNA of the CDR3 is TGCGCCAGCAGTCCTACAGCCTACGAGCAGTACTTC. V and J are TRBV10-2 and TRBJ2-7; D remains unclear. CDR3 length equals 12 residues. From germline, CDR1 is WSHSY and CDR2 SAAADI. V was clipped by 5 bases and J by 2 bases, with 7 bases between them.

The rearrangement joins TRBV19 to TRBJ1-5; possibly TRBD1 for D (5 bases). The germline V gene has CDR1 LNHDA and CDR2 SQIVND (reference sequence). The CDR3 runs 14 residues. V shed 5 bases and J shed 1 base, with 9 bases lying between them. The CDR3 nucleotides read TGTGCCAGTAGTTCATGGGGGAGCAATCAGCCCCAGCATTTT. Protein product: CASSSWGSNQPQHF. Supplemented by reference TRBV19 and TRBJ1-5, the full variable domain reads DGGITQSPKYLFRKEGQNVTLSCEQNLNHDAMYWYRQDPGQGLRLIYYSQIVNDFQKGDIAEGYSVSREKKESFPLTVTSAQKNPTAFYLCASSSWGSNQPQHFGDGTRLSIL.

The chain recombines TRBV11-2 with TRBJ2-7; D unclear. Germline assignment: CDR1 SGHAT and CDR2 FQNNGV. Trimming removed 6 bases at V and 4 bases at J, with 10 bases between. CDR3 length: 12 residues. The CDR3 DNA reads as TGTGCCAGCAGTGACACCCCTTACGAGCAGTACTTC. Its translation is CASSDTPYEQYF.